This record covers a single T cell receptor (beta chain). Its antigen remains unknown. The germline V gene encodes CDR1 SGHAT and CDR2 FQNNGV. The CDR3 is 13 residues long. The V and J ends lost 4 bases and 5 bases, in that order; junction bases with no gene match: 2. This entry is derived from a study of shared clonotypes between healthy human individuals. In the source study's methods: Filtering was not the same, since immunoSEQ gave junction-only sequences without quality scores. Libraries were prepared by immunoSEQ multiplex PCR; TCRdb keeps only in-frame clonotypes and omits some of them. V, J and clone size reflect that table, while D and trimming were determined from the DNA. In the table there are some 2.1 million clones, 90% to 95% of which are singletons. Study conclusions and caveats: Deeper or shallower sequencing was expected to change how clonotypes are shared among donors.

This chain links TRBV11-2 with TRBJ2-7; TRBD1 matches at 10 bases. The material sequenced was naive CD4+ T cells sorted from blood. Subset of the sample: CD45RA+ positively selected. The sequence was obtained from a man aged 18 to 30 in good health. The CDR3 DNA reads as TGTGCCAGCAGCTGGACAGGGGGAAACGAGCAGTACTTC. It encodes CASSWTGGNEQYF.